This T cell receptor (beta chain) was captured by sequencing in a study of cytomegalovirus exposure and HLA in healthy donors. TCRdb keeps only in-frame clones here, not all; method: immunoSEQ multiplex PCR. The table lists approximately 120,000 clones, around 90% of them singletons. With regard to this clone: Its antigen is still unknown.

Germline V gives CDR1 MDHEN, CDR2 SYDVKM. This CDR3 has 16 residues. The V segment lost 2 bases and the J segment 1 base; nucleotides outside the gene matches: 3. Study-level points and caveats: There were 150 to 200 TCR beta chains listed as cytomegalovirus-associated. Most observed TCR sequences were rare, whereas some public TCRs were detected in many donors.

This chain links TRBV28 with TRBJ2-5; TRBD2 matches 11 bases. The source material was PBMCs. This TCR came from a woman aged 18 to 35 in good health and CMV-seronegative. The CDR3 sequence: CASSLRLAGSQETQYF. CDR3 nucleotide sequence: TGTGCCAGCAGTTTACGACTAGCGGGGAGCCAAGAGACCCAGTACTTC.